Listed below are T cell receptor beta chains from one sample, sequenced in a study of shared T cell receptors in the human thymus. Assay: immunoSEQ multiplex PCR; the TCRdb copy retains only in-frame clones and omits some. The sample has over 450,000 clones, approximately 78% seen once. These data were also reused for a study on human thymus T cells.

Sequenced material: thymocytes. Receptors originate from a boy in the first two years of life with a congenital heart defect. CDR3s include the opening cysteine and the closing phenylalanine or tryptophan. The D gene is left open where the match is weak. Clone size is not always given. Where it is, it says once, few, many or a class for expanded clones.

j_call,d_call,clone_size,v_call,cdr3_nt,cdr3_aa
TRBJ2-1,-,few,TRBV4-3,TGCGCCAGCAGCGCTAGCGTGGATGAGCAGTTCTTC,CASSASVDEQFF
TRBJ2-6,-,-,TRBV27,TGTGCCAGCAGCACTACTAGCTCTGGGGCCAACGTCCTGACTTTC,CASSTTSSGANVLTF
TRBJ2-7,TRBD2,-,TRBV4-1,TGCGCCAGCAGCCAAGGGACTAGCGGGTCCTCCTACGAGCAGTACTTC,CASSQGTSGSSYEQYF
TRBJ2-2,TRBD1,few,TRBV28,TGTGCCAGCAGTACAATGGGACAGGTGAACACCGGGGAGCTGTTTTTT,CASSTMGQVNTGELFF
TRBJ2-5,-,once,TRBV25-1,TGTGCCAGCTCCAGGGGTAGTTCCGAGCCTGCCCAGTACTTC,CASSRGSSEPAQYF
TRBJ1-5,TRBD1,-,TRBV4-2,TGTGCCAGCAGCCAAGAGAGGACAGGCTCCAATCAGCCCCAGCATTTT,CASSQERTGSNQPQHF
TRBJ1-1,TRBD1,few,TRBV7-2,TGTGCCAGCAGCTTAATAAAGGGGGCGCGAGTGAACACTGAAGCTTTCTTT,CASSLIKGARVNTEAFF
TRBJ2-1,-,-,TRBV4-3,TGCGCCAGCAGCCAACGGACAGCTTCCTACAATGAGCAGTTCTTC,CASSQRTASYNEQFF
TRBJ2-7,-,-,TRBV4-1,TGCGCCAGCAGCCAAGATGGGGCGGGGAAAGGGGAGCAGTACTTC,CASSQDGAGKGEQYF
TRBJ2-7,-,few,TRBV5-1,TGCGCCAGCAAACAGGACACCTTATACGAGCAGTACTTC,CASKQDTLYEQYF
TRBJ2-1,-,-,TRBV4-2,TGTGCCAGCAGCCAAGATAGGGGACACCGTTCCAGCTCCTACAATGAGCAGTTCTTC,CASSQDRGHRSSSYNEQFF
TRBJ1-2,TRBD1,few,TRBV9,TGTGCCAGCAGCGTGACAGGGGACTATGGCTACACCTTC,CASSVTGDYGYTF
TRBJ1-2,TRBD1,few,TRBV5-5,TGTGCCAGCAGAACGACAGGGAACTATGGCTACACCTTC,CASRTTGNYGYTF
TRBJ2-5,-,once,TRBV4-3,TGCGCCAGCAGCCAAGTGCGGGGGCTCGAGACCCAGTACTTC,CASSQVRGLETQYF
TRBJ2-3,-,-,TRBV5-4,TGTGCCAGCAGCCCGAGGACACTTAGCACAGATACGCAGTATTTT,CASSPRTLSTDTQYF
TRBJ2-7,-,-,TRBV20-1,TGCAGTGCTACCCCGTCCGGCGAGCAGTACTTC,CSATPSGEQYF
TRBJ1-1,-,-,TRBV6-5,TGTGCCAGCAGTTACTCGGGTGCCGGAGAGTCGCGGTCCTTT,CASSYSGAGESRSF
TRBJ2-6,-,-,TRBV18,TGTGCCAGCTCCCTAAGAAGTCCAGGTCTCACGTTGTCACTCCTCTCTGGGGCCAACGTCCTGACTTTC,CASSLRSPGLTLSLLSGANVLTF
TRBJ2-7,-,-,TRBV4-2,TGTGCCAGCAGCCAAGCATGGCAGGGCACCTACGAGCAGTACTTC,CASSQAWQGTYEQYF
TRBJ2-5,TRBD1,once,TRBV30,TGTGCCTGGAGTGTACAGGGGGGTGTGGGGGAGACCCAGTACTTC,CAWSVQGGVGETQYF
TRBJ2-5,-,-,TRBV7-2,TGTGCCAGCAGCTTCTTGGAGACCCAGTACTTC,CASSFLETQYF
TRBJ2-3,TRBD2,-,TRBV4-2,TGTGCCAGCAGCCAACCAAGGGGGACTAGCGGGAGTTCTTTGGATACGCAGTATTTT,CASSQPRGTSGSSLDTQYF